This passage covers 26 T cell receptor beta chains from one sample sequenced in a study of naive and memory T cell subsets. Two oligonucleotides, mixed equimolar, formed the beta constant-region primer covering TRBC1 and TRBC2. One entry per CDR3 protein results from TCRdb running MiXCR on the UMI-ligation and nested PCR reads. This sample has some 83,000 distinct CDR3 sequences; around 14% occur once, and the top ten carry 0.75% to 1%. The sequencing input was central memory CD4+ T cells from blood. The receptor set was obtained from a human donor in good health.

CDR3 nucleotides: TGTGCCACCAGTGACGGGACACAGAGTATCAATCAGCCCCAGCATTTT. Protein sequence: CATSDGTQSINQPQHF. V and J are TRBV24-1 and TRBJ1-5; tentative D call: TRBD1 (6 bases). CDR1 is KGHDR and CDR2 is SFDVKD in the germline V gene. Trimming stripped 4 bases from V and 3 bases from J, with 15 bases between. This CDR3 has 16 amino acids.

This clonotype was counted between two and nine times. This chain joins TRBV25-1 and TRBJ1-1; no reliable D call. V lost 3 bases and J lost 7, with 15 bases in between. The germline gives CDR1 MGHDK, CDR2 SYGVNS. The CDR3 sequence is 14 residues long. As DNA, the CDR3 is TGTGCCAGCAGTGATGGACGGTGGGTAGGTGAAGCTTTCTTT. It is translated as CASSDGRWVGEAFF.

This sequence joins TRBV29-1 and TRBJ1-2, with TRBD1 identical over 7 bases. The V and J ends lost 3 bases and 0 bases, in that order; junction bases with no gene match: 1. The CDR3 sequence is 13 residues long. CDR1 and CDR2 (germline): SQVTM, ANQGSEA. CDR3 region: CSVDGTANYGYTF. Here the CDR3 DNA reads TGCAGCGTTGATGGGACAGCTAACTATGGCTACACCTTC.

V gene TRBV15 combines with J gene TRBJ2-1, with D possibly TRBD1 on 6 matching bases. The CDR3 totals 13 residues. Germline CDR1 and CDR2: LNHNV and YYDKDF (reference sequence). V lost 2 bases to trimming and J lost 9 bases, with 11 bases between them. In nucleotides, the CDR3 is TGTGCCACCAGCAGATCCCCGGACAGTGAGCAGTTCTTC. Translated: CATSRSPDSEQFF.

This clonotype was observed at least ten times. CDR3 region: CSAPTRGNEQYF. The CDR3 DNA reads as TGCAGTGCGCCTACTAGGGGCAACGAGCAGTACTTC. The chain has TRBV20-1 and TRBJ2-7; D is perhaps TRBD1 or TRBD2 (5 bases each). This CDR3 has 12 residues. CDR1 DFQATT and CDR2 SNEGSKA come from the germline V gene (reference sequence). V was clipped by 6 bases and J by 5 bases, with 14 bases between them.

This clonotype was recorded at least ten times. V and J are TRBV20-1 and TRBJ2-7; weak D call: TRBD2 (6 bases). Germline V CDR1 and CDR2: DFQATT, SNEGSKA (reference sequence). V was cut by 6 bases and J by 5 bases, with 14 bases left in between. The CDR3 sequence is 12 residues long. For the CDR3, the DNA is TGCAGTGCAAAGAGCGGGCTCAACGAGCAGTACTTC. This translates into CSAKSGLNEQYF.

The CDR3 protein is CATERGPREPQHF. The CDR3 DNA is TGTGCCACAGAACGGGGCCCAAGAGAGCCCCAGCATTTT. This chain links TRBV24-1 with TRBJ1-5; D may be TRBD1 (5 bases). Trimming pared 10 bases from V and 8 bases from J, leaving 17 bases between. Germline V gene sequence: CDR1 KGHDR, CDR2 SFDVKD. The CDR3 length is 13 residues.

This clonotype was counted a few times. The CDR3, as DNA: TGTGCCAGCAGTTTAAGGGGCCCGGACATGTTTTTT. Protein product: CASSLRGPDMFF. This rearrangement joins TRBV28 to TRBJ1-4; perhaps TRBD1 as D (5 bases). V was pared by 2 bases and J by 15 bases, with 13 bases between. Germline-derived CDR1 and CDR2 are MDHEN and SYDVKM. This CDR3 contains 12 residues.

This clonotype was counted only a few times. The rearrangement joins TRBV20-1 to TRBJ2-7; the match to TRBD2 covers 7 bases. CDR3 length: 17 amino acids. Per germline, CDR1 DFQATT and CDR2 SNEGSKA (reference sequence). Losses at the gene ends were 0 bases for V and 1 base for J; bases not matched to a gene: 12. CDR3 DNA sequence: TGCAGTGCTAGAGATGCCCACACTAGCGCGGTATCCTACGAGCAGTACTTC. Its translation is CSARDAHTSAVSYEQYF.

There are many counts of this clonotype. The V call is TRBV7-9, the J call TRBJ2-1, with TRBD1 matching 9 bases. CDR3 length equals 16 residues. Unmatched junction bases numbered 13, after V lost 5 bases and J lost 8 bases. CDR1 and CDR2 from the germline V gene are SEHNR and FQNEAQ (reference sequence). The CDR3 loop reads CASSPPRDREGHEQFF. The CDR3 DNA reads TGTGCCAGCAGCCCCCCGAGGGACAGGGAGGGCCATGAGCAGTTCTTC.

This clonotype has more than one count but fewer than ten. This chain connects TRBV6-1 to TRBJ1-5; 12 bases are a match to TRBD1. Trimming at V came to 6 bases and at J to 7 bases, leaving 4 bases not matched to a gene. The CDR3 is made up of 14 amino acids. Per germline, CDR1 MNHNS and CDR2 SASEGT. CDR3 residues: CASRGQGAVQPQHF. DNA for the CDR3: TGTGCCAGCAGGGGACAGGGGGCTGTCCAGCCCCAGCATTTT.

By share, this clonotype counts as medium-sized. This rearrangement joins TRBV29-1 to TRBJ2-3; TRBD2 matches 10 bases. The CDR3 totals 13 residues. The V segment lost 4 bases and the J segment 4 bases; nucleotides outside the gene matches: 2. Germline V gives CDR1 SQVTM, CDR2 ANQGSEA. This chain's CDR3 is CSVGTSGSDTQYF. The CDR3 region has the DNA TGCAGCGTTGGGACTAGCGGATCAGATACGCAGTATTTT.

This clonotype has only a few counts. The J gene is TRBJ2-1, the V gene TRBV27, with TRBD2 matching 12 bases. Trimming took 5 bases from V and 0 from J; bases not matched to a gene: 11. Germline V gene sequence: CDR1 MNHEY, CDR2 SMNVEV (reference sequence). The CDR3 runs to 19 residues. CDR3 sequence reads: CASSRLAGARGSSYNEQFF. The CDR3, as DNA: TGTGCCAGCAGTCGACTAGCGGGAGCGAGGGGGAGCTCCTACAATGAGCAGTTCTTC.

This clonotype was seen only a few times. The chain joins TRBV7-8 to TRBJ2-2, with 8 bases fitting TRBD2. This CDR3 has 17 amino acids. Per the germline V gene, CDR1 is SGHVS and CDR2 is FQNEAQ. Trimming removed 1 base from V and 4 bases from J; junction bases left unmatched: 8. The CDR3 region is CASSLDRTSTTTGELFF. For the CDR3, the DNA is TGTGCCAGCAGCTTAGATCGGACTAGCACTACCACCGGGGAGCTGTTTTTT.

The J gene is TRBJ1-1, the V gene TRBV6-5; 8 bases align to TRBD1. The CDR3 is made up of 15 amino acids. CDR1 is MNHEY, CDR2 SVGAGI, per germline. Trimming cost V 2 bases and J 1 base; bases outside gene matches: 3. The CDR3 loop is CASSYTTGGNTEAFF. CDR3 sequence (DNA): TGTGCCAGCAGTTACACAACAGGGGGGAACACTGAAGCTTTCTTT.

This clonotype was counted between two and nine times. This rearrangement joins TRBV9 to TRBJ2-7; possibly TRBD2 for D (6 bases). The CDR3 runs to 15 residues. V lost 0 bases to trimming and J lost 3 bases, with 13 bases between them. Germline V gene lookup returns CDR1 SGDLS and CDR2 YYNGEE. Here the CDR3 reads CASSVEAGSYYEQYF. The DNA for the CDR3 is TGTGCCAGCAGCGTAGAAGCGGGTTCCTACTACGAGCAGTACTTC.

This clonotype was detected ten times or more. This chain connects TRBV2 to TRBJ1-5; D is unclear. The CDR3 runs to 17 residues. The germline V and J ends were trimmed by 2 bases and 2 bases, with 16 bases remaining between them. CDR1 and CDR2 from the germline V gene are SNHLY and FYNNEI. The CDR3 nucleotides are TGTGCCAGCAGTGAAAGTAATGTGGGTAGAGGCAATCAGCCCCAGCATTTT. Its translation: CASSESNVGRGNQPQHF.

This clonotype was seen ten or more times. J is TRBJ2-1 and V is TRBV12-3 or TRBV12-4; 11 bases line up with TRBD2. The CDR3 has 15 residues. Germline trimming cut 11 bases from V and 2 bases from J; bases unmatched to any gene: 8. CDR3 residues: CACGLAGGTYNEQFF. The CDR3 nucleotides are TGTGCCTGCGGGCTAGCGGGAGGAACCTACAATGAGCAGTTCTTC.

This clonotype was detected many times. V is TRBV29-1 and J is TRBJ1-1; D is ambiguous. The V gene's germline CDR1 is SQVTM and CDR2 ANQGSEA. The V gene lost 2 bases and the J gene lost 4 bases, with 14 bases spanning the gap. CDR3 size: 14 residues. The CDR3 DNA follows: TGCAGCGTTGAACCCGGGTACTTGGGCACTGAAGCTTTCTTT. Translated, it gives CSVEPGYLGTEAFF.

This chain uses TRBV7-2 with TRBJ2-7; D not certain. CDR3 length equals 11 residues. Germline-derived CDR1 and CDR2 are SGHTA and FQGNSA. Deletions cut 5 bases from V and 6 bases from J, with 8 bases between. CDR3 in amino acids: CASSPAFEQYF. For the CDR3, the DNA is TGTGCCAGCAGCCCGGCCTTCGAGCAGTACTTC. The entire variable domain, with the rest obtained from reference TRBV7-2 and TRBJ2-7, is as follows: GAGVSQSPSNKVTEKGKDVELRCDPISGHTALYWYRQSLGQGLEFLIYFQGNSAPDKSGLPSDRFSAERTGGSVSTLTIQRTQQEDSAVYLCASSPAFEQYFGPGTRLTVT.

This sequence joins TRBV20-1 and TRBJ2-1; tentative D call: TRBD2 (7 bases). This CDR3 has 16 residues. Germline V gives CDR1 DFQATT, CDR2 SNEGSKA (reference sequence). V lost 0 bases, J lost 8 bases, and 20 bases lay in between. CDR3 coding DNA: TGCAGTGCTAGAGATTCAGGCGGGAGAAGGGGGGATGAGCAGTTCTTC. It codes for CSARDSGGRRGDEQFF.

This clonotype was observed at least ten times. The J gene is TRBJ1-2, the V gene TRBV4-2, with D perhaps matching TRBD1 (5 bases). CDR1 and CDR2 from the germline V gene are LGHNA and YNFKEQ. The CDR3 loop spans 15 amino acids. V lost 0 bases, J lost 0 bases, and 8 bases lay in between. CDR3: CASSQDTGANYGYTF. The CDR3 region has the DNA TGTGCCAGCAGCCAAGATACGGGGGCTAACTATGGCTACACCTTC.

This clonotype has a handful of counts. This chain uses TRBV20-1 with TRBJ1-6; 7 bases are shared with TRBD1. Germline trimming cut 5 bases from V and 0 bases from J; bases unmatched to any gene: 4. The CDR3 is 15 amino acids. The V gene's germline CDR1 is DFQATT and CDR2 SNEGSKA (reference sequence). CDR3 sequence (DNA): TGCAGTGCTTTCCGGGACAGCTCCTATAATTCACCCCTCCACTTT. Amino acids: CSAFRDSSYNSPLHF.

In DNA, the CDR3 is TGTGCCAGCGGGGGGACAGGGGATCAGCCCCAGCATTTT. Residues: CASGGTGDQPQHF. The chain couples TRBV7-9 to TRBJ1-5, with 10 positions matching TRBD1. Looked up from germline, CDR1 is SEHNR and CDR2 is FQNEAQ (reference sequence). J gave up 5 bases and V 8 bases, and 3 bases lay outside the gene matches. The CDR3 runs 13 residues.

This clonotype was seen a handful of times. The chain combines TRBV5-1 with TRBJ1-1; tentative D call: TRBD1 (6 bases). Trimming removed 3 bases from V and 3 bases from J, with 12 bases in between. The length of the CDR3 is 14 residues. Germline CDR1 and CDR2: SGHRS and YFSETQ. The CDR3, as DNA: TGCGCCAGCAGCTCAACAGGGTGGGACACTGAAGCTTTCTTT. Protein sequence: CASSSTGWDTEAFF. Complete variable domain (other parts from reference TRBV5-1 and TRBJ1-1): KAGVTQTPRYLIKTRGQQVTLSCSPISGHRSVSWYQQTPGQGLQFLFEYFSETQRNKGNFPGRFSGRQFSNSRSEMNVSTLELGDSALYLCASSSTGWDTEAFFGQGTRLTVV.

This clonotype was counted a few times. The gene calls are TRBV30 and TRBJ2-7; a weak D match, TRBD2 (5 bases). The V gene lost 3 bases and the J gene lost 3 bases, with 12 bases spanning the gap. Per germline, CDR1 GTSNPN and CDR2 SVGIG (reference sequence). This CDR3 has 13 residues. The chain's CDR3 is CAWSGGIVYEQYF. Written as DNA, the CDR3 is TGTGCCTGGAGCGGAGGCATCGTCTACGAGCAGTACTTC.